This TCR beta chain was found in a study of blood T cell repertoires in COVID-19. The wider study: The samples span acute and convalescent COVID-19 from the United States, Italy and Spain.

This CDR3 region has 15 residues. Trimming at V came to 4 bases and at J to 2 bases, leaving 6 bases not matched to a gene. CDR1 and CDR2 from the germline V gene are SGHTA and FQGTGA. TCRdb's copy holds only in-frame clones and misses some; the assay was immunoSEQ multiplex PCR. The sample records fewer than 300,000 clones, less than 85% being singletons. The sequencing input was PBMCs or T cells enriched from blood (not recorded which). The clonotype comes from a woman in her 50s who had recovered from COVID-19. This chain joins TRBV7-3 and TRBJ2-3; 7 positions match TRBD1. DNA of the CDR3: TGTGCCAGCAGCTCCCGACAGGGCTACACAGATACGCAGTATTTT. Residues: CASSSRQGYTDTQYF.